These 12 T cell receptor beta chains share one sample of origin, sequenced in a study of CD8 T cells in ankylosing spondylitis. TCRdb re-called the 5' RACE reads with MiXCR, one entry per CDR3 protein. The data contain 85,000 to 90,000 distinct CDR3 sequences, 25% to 35% of them singletons. The sample was blood, either unsorted or a sorted T cell fraction (not recorded which). Source of these receptors: a male donor with ankylosing spondylitis or in good health (not recorded which).

This clonotype appeared many times. The chain has TRBV4-1 and TRBJ2-5; 8 nucleotides line up with TRBD2. V gave up 0 bases and J gave up 13 bases; unmatched junction bases: 10. This CDR3 is built from 14 residues. Germline V gene data show CDR1 as MGHRA and CDR2 as YSYEKL. CDR3 loop: CASSQDGAGGRRYF. CDR3 coding DNA: TGCGCCAGCAGCCAAGATGGGGCGGGGGGCCGACGGTACTTC.

In this sample, this clonotype turned up a few times. The V and J genes are TRBV18 and TRBJ2-7, with D possibly TRBD2 on 5 matching bases. Trimming took 2 bases from V and 4 from J, leaving 12 bases between them. The CDR3 has 14 residues. Per the germline V gene, CDR1 is KGHSH and CDR2 is LQKENI. The CDR3 here is CASSPGLTTYEQYF. CDR3 nucleotides: TGTGCCAGCTCACCAGGACTGACGACTTACGAGCAGTACTTC.

This chain uses TRBV25-1 with TRBJ2-5, with D possibly TRBD1 on 5 matching bases. V shed 2 bases and J shed 4 bases, with 17 bases lying between them. This CDR3 has 16 amino acids. The germline V gene has CDR1 MGHDK and CDR2 SYGVNS. This CDR3 is CASSEPLGHPRETQYF. DNA of the CDR3: TGTGCCAGCAGTGAACCACTCGGACACCCGAGAGAGACCCAGTACTTC.

This clonotype was seen more than once but under ten times. The V and J genes are TRBV7-8 and TRBJ2-1; tentative D call: TRBD2 (7 bases). V shed 4 bases and J shed 7 bases, with 14 bases lying between them. The CDR3 is 14 residues long. Germline CDR1 SGHVS, CDR2 FQNEAQ. The CDR3 loop reads CASSSFGGTNEQFF. The DNA for the CDR3 is TGTGCCAGCAGCTCATTCGGGGGGACAAATGAGCAGTTCTTC.

This chain links TRBV20-1 with TRBJ2-1; 9 bases are a match to TRBD2. CDR3 length equals 15 residues. CDR1 and CDR2 (germline): DFQATT, SNEGSKA (reference sequence). V dropped 5 bases and J dropped 4; count of bases not matched to a gene: 9. CDR3 in DNA: TGCAGTGCTGTTGGGCTAGCGGGATCGTACAATGAGCAGTTCTTC. Its translation is CSAVGLAGSYNEQFF.

The chain combines TRBV5-1 with TRBJ2-5; the match to TRBD2 covers 10 bases. Germline values: CDR1 SGHRS, CDR2 YFSETQ. J was trimmed by 3 bases and V by 0 bases; bases with no gene match: 5. This CDR3 has 16 amino acids. The CDR3 sequence: CASSLDRLAGEETQYF. CDR3 bases: TGCGCCAGCAGCTTGGATAGGCTAGCGGGAGAAGAGACCCAGTACTTC.

In its sample, this clonotype was seen a few times. CDR3 coding DNA: TGTGCCAGCAGCTTAAGTCAGGGGCCATATGGCTACACCTTC. Translation gives CASSLSQGPYGYTF. V is TRBV7-3 and J is TRBJ1-2; possibly TRBD1 for D (6 bases). The germline V gene encodes CDR1 SGHTA and CDR2 FQGTGA. The V gene lost 1 base and the J gene lost 5 bases, with 11 bases spanning the gap. CDR3 length equals 14 residues.

This clonotype was seen more than once but under ten times. This rearrangement joins TRBV29-1 to TRBJ1-1; D call uncertain. Trimming left V 4 bases short and J 2 bases short, with 8 bases between. The germline V gene has CDR1 SQVTM and CDR2 ANQGSEA. The CDR3 has 12 amino acids. This CDR3 is CSVGTINTEAFF. In DNA form, the CDR3 reads TGCAGCGTTGGAACAATAAACACTGAAGCTTTCTTT.

This clonotype was found once. V gene TRBV5-1 combines with J gene TRBJ1-1; a possible D gene is TRBD1 (5 bases). Trimming removed 4 bases at V and 1 base at J, with 17 bases between. Germline-derived CDR1 and CDR2 are SGHRS and YFSETQ. This CDR3 has 16 residues. The CDR3 is CASSPRPGLRNTEAFF. CDR3 coding DNA: TGCGCCAGCAGCCCTAGACCGGGACTCCGGAACACTGAAGCTTTCTTT.

The chain couples TRBV20-1 to TRBJ1-2, with a weak D call TRBD1 (6 bases). Germline-derived CDR1 and CDR2 are DFQATT and SNEGSKA (reference sequence). Trimming left V 2 bases short and J 0 bases short, with 10 bases between. This CDR3 spans 14 amino acids. CDR3: CSARRQEANYGYTF. The CDR3 nucleotides are TGCAGTGCTAGAAGACAGGAAGCTAACTATGGCTACACCTTC.

The rearrangement joins TRBV20-1 to TRBJ2-7; TRBD1 or TRBD2 may be the D gene (5 bases each). Germline CDR1 is DFQATT and CDR2 is SNEGSKA (reference sequence). Trimming removed 6 bases at V and 0 bases at J, with 12 bases between. This CDR3 comprises 13 residues. CDR3 sequence reads: CSAGTVSSYEQYF. In DNA form, the CDR3 reads TGCAGTGCCGGGACCGTAAGCTCCTACGAGCAGTACTTC.

This clonotype came up a few times. The chain links TRBV7-2 to TRBJ2-5; TRBD2 might be the D (5 bases). This CDR3 has 14 amino acids. Per the germline V gene, CDR1 is SGHTA and CDR2 is FQGNSA. V gave up 5 bases and J gave up 6 bases, with 16 bases separating them. The CDR3 here is CASSEWTRTKTQYF. CDR3 DNA: TGTGCCAGCAGCGAATGGACTCGAACAAAGACCCAGTACTTC.